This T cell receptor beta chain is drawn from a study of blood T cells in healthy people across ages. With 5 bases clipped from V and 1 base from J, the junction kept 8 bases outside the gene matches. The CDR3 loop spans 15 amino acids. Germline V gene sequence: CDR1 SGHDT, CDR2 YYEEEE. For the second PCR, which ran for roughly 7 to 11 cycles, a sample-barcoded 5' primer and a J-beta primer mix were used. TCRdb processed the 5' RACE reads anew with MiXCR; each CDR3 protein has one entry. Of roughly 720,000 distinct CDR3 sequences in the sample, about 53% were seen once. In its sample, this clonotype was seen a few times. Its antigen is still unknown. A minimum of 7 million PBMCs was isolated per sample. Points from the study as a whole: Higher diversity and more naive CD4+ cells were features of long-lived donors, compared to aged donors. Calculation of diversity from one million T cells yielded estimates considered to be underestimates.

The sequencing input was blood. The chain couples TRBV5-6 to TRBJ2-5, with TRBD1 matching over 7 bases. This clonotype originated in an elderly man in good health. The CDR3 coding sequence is TGTGCCAGCAGGCAGGGACAGATTCTCCAAGAGACCCAGTACTTC. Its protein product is CASRQGQILQETQYF.